What follows are 24 T cell receptor beta chains derived from one specimen sequenced in a study of CD8 T cells in ankylosing spondylitis. A single record per CDR3 protein comes from TCRdb applying MiXCR to the 5' RACE reads. This table holds 100,000 to 150,000 distinct CDR3 sequences, 7% found once. Sequencing was performed on blood, either unsorted or a sorted T cell fraction (not recorded which). These receptors originate from a male donor with ankylosing spondylitis or in good health (not recorded which).

Many counts were recorded for this clonotype. The V and J genes are TRBV10-3 and TRBJ2-2; TRBD2 matches 9 bases. Germline V gives CDR1 ENHRY, CDR2 SYGVKD. Losses at the gene ends were 3 bases for V and 4 bases for J; bases not matched to a gene: 6. The CDR3 has 16 amino acids. The CDR3 loop is CAISDRLAVGTGELFF. CDR3 sequence (DNA): TGTGCCATCAGTGACCGACTAGCGGTGGGCACCGGGGAGCTGTTTTTT.

This clonotype was detected ten times or more. The genes are TRBV30 and TRBJ2-1; TRBD2 aligns across 11 bases. Germline loops: CDR1 GTSNPN, CDR2 SVGIG (reference sequence). The junction had 11 bases not matched to a gene; V was cut back by 3 bases and J by 10 bases. The CDR3 consists of 15 residues. CDR3 nucleotides: TGTGCCTGGAGGGGGGTTAGCGGGAGGGCGGGGGAGCAGTTCTTC. Translating it yields CAWRGVSGRAGEQFF. Full variable domain (outside the CDR3, taken from reference TRBV30 and TRBJ2-1): SQTIHQWPATLVQPVGSPLSLECTVEGTSNPNLYWYRQAAGRGLQLLFYSVGIGQISSEVPQNLSASRPQDRQFILSSKKLLLSDSGFYLCAWRGVSGRAGEQFFGPGTRLTVL.

The table lists this clonotype with many counts. The chain combines TRBV7-3 with TRBJ2-1; the match to TRBD2 covers 7 bases. In germline, CDR1 is SGHTA, CDR2 FQGTGA. The CDR3 is made up of 13 amino acids. The V gene end was trimmed by 2 bases and the J gene end by 9 bases; junction bases not matched to a gene: 4. The CDR3 bases are TGTGCCAGCAGCTTAGCGGGAGAGGGTGAGCAGTTCTTC. This gives the protein CASSLAGEGEQFF.

This clonotype was found many times. The gene calls are TRBV20-1 and TRBJ2-3; a weak D match, TRBD2 (6 bases). The CDR3 is 17 residues long. Deletions cut 3 bases from V and 5 bases from J, with 24 bases between. CDR1 is DFQATT, CDR2 SNEGSKA, per germline (reference sequence). This CDR3 is CSASPQLDYRAVDTQYF. CDR3 sequence (DNA): TGCAGTGCTAGTCCCCAATTGGACTACCGGGCCGTAGATACGCAGTATTTT.

This clonotype was counted at least ten times. The chain couples TRBV6-4 to TRBJ2-3; 9 bases line up with TRBD2. This CDR3 has 15 residues. Germline V CDR1 and CDR2: MRHNA, SNTAGT. The trim removed 6 bases at V and 0 bases at J, leaving 4 bases unmatched. The CDR3 bases are TGTGCCAGCAGCCCTACTAGCGGGAGCACAGATACGCAGTATTTT. As protein: CASSPTSGSTDTQYF.

This clonotype was observed at least ten times. J is TRBJ2-1 and V is TRBV11-2, with D possibly matching TRBD2 (6 bases). The V and J ends lost 6 bases and 0 bases respectively, with 12 bases between them. The CDR3 loop spans 15 amino acids. The germline gives CDR1 SGHAT, CDR2 FQNNGV. The CDR3 sequence is CASRFGTSSYNEQFF. The CDR3 region has the DNA TGTGCCAGCAGATTCGGGACTTCCTCCTACAATGAGCAGTTCTTC.

This clonotype was seen many times. This rearrangement joins TRBV15 to TRBJ1-1, with TRBD1 matching over 8 bases. The CDR3 is 15 amino acids. Germline CDR1 reads LNHNV; CDR2 reads YYDKDF (reference sequence). V trimming: 3 bases; J trimming: 4 bases; junction bases outside the gene matches: 7. The CDR3 reads CATSREQGGITEAFF. CDR3 nucleotide sequence: TGTGCCACCAGCAGGGAACAGGGGGGGATCACTGAAGCTTTCTTT.

This clonotype was seen at least ten times. The rearrangement joins TRBV29-1 to TRBJ2-4; 10 bases match TRBD1. Unmatched junction bases numbered 7, after V lost 6 bases and J lost 8 bases. The CDR3 has 13 residues. CDR1 is SQVTM, CDR2 ANQGSEA, per germline. The CDR3 sequence: CSVPGTGAHIQYF. CDR3 nucleotide sequence: TGCAGCGTGCCCGGGACAGGGGCCCACATTCAGTACTTC.

This clonotype was counted ten times or more. CDR3 sequence: CSARKGYASLYNEQFF. CDR3 bases: TGCAGTGCTAGAAAGGGGTATGCCAGTCTCTACAATGAGCAGTTCTTC. This chain uses TRBV20-1 with TRBJ2-1; the D gene is possibly TRBD1 (5 bases). Germline values: CDR1 DFQATT, CDR2 SNEGSKA (reference sequence). The CDR3 runs 16 residues. V lost 2 bases and J 3 bases, leaving 17 bases between the germline ends.

This clonotype was seen ten or more times. J is TRBJ2-1 and V is TRBV28, with TRBD2 matching 7 bases. The CDR3 length is 16 residues. With 6 bases clipped from V and 3 bases from J, the junction kept 11 bases outside the gene matches. CDR1 and CDR2 from the germline V gene are MDHEN and SYDVKM. CDR3 DNA sequence: TGTGCCAGCAGCGTGCTGGGGAGCGGGGTCTACAATGAGCAGTTCTTC. This codes for CASSVLGSGVYNEQFF.

This clonotype came up many times. The chain links TRBV28 to TRBJ2-2; D may be TRBD2 (5 bases). The CDR3 contains 14 residues. With 5 bases removed from V and 6 bases from J, the gap between germline ends came to 13 bases. The germline V gene has CDR1 MDHEN and CDR2 SYDVKM. This CDR3 is CASSPRSSPGELFF. As DNA, the CDR3 is TGTGCCAGCAGTCCCCGTTCTAGCCCCGGGGAGCTGTTTTTT.

The table lists this clonotype with many counts. This chain joins TRBV29-1 and TRBJ2-7; the match to TRBD1 covers 7 bases. Germline lookup yields CDR1 SQVTM and CDR2 ANQGSEA. The CDR3 runs 11 residues. The ends lost 6 bases at V and 2 bases at J; junction bases unmatched: 1. CDR3 amino acids: CSVGQPYEQYF. The CDR3 region has the DNA TGCAGCGTGGGACAGCCCTACGAGCAGTACTTC.

At least ten counts were recorded for this clonotype. The DNA for the CDR3 is TGCAGTGCTGATGGACTAGCGGGAGAGGGGCAAGAGACCCAGTACTTC. Protein sequence: CSADGLAGEGQETQYF. This chain connects TRBV20-1 to TRBJ2-5, with TRBD2 identical over 13 bases. Germline V gives CDR1 DFQATT, CDR2 SNEGSKA (reference sequence). J lost 2 bases, V lost 5 bases, and 8 bases had no gene match. The CDR3 totals 16 residues.

At least ten counts were recorded for this clonotype. V usage is TRBV20-1 and J usage is TRBJ2-1; D is perhaps TRBD1 (6 bases). V gave up 3 bases and J gave up 2 bases, with 11 bases separating them. Germline loops: CDR1 DFQATT, CDR2 SNEGSKA (reference sequence). The CDR3 is 14 amino acids. The CDR3 here is CSARVQGPYNEQFF. The CDR3 DNA reads as TGCAGTGCTAGGGTCCAGGGGCCCTACAATGAGCAGTTCTTC.

This clonotype was observed many times. The chain links TRBV5-1 to TRBJ2-7; D is ambiguous. Germline lookup yields CDR1 SGHRS and CDR2 YFSETQ. Trimming removed 0 bases at V and 3 bases at J, with 7 bases between. This CDR3 contains 13 residues. The CDR3: CASSLDGNYEQYF. Here the CDR3 DNA reads TGCGCCAGCAGCTTGGACGGAAACTACGAGCAGTACTTC.

This clonotype was seen a handful of times. The chain is built from TRBV30 and TRBJ2-2, with 7 bases that match TRBD1. CDR1 is GTSNPN, CDR2 SVGIG, per germline (reference sequence). V lost 5 bases, J lost 2 bases, and 5 bases stayed unmatched. The CDR3 length is 14 residues. As DNA, the CDR3 is TGTGCCTGGGCCGGGACAGCCAACACCGGGGAGCTGTTTTTT. Its translation: CAWAGTANTGELFF.

The table lists this clonotype with many counts. The chain uses TRBV29-1 and TRBJ2-3; D gene uncertain. Per germline, CDR1 SQVTM and CDR2 ANQGSEA. The CDR3 extends over 12 amino acids. Trimming stripped 7 bases from V and 6 bases from J, with 14 bases between. The CDR3 DNA sequence: TGCAGCGCTGACGACGCTTGGGATACGCAGTATTTT. Its protein is CSADDAWDTQYF.

V usage is TRBV15 and J usage is TRBJ2-3; possible D gene TRBD1, 5 bases. CDR1 is LNHNV and CDR2 is YYDKDF in the germline V gene (reference sequence). V gave up 8 bases and J gave up 4 bases, with 13 bases separating them. The CDR3 is made up of 13 amino acids. This chain's CDR3 is CATEPTVPDTQYF. CDR3 nucleotide sequence: TGTGCCACCGAACCGACAGTTCCAGATACGCAGTATTTT.

The chain has TRBV6-4 and TRBJ2-3; 9 nucleotides line up with TRBD2. Trimming took 6 bases from V and 4 from J; bases not matched to a gene: 8. This CDR3 has 15 residues. CDR1 and CDR2 (germline): MRHNA, SNTAGT. In DNA form, the CDR3 reads TGTGCCAGCAGCCCGGGACTAGCATCAGCAGATACGCAGTATTTT. Its protein is CASSPGLASADTQYF.

This clonotype was seen ten or more times. The V call is TRBV7-3, the J call TRBJ2-3, with D perhaps assigned TRBD1 or TRBD2 (5 bases each). CDR1 SGHTA and CDR2 FQGTGA come from the germline V gene. V shed 1 base and J shed 4 bases, with 18 bases lying between them. There are 17 residues in the CDR3. The CDR3 DNA is TGTGCCAGCAGCTTAAATTCCGGGGCAGCCAACCCAGATACGCAGTATTTT. Amino acids: CASSLNSGAANPDTQYF.

Worth noting for this clonotype: A much bigger clone sits one base away, suggesting this may be a read error. The chain recombines TRBV20-1 with TRBJ2-7; 8 bases agree with TRBD1. This CDR3 contains 14 residues. J lost 0 bases, V lost 0 bases, and 1 base had no gene match. The germline V gene has CDR1 DFQATT and CDR2 SNEGSKA (reference sequence). The CDR3 sequence is CSARDGQGSYEQYF. DNA of the CDR3: TGCAGTGCTAGAGACGGACAGGGCTCCTACGAGCAGTACTTC.

This clonotype occurred many times. The chain is built from TRBV6-5 and TRBJ2-4, with D perhaps assigned TRBD1 or TRBD2 (5 bases each). Germline V gene data show CDR1 as MNHEY and CDR2 as SVGAGI. Trimming took off 0 bases at V and 5 bases at J, with 14 bases between the two ends. The CDR3 consists of 16 residues. CDR3 residues: CASSYSTLGGENIQYF. CDR3 coding DNA: TGTGCCAGCAGTTACTCCACCCTTGGGGGTGAAAACATTCAGTACTTC.

This clonotype has ten or more counts. The chain couples TRBV20-1 to TRBJ2-5; D gene unclear. From germline, CDR1 is DFQATT and CDR2 SNEGSKA (reference sequence). V was trimmed by 4 bases and J by 1 base, leaving 7 bases between them. CDR3 length equals 12 residues. DNA of the CDR3: TGCAGTGCTACTACAGCCCAAGAGACCCAGTACTTC. Translating gives CSATTAQETQYF.

This clonotype has ten or more counts. The chain recombines TRBV28 with TRBJ2-7; 9 bases are shared with TRBD2. Germline loops: CDR1 MDHEN, CDR2 SYDVKM. V was clipped by 8 bases and J by 5 bases; unmatched bases: 13. This CDR3 has 15 amino acids. The CDR3 nucleotides read TGTGCCAGCCACATTCCGGCGGGAGGGAGCCACGAGCAGTACTTC. Translating gives CASHIPAGGSHEQYF.